These 29 T cell receptor beta chains came from one sample sequenced in a study of T cell responses to AZD1222 COVID-19 vaccine. Libraries were prepared by immunoSEQ multiplex PCR; TCRdb keeps only in-frame clonotypes and omits some of them. The sample shows roughly 150,000 clones, roughly 91% of them seen only once. The sample was peripheral blood, taken 28 days after the second AZD1222 dose. The source is an adult who received the AZD1222 COVID-19 vaccine.

CDR3 sequence reads: CASSPPLPGDNEQFF. The CDR3 DNA reads TGCGCCAGCAGCCCCCCTCTGCCAGGGGACAATGAGCAGTTCTTC. This chain uses TRBV5-1 with TRBJ2-1; D is perhaps TRBD1 (6 bases). V was clipped by 4 bases and J by 5 bases, with 16 bases between them. The CDR3 has 15 residues. In germline, CDR1 is SGHRS, CDR2 YFSETQ.

This clone has just a few counts. The rearrangement links TRBV7-2 to TRBJ2-1, with no clear D. Germline V gene data show CDR1 as SGHTA and CDR2 as FQGNSA. V was cut by 0 bases and J by 7 bases, with 10 bases left in between. This CDR3 has 14 residues. This CDR3 reads CASSLAPPGNEQFF. The CDR3 nucleotides read TGTGCCAGCAGCTTAGCCCCGCCAGGAAATGAGCAGTTCTTC.

This chain links TRBV11-3 with TRBJ2-2; D perhaps matches TRBD2 (5 bases). This CDR3 comprises 16 residues. Trimming took 3 bases from V and 6 from J, leaving 17 bases between them. CDR1 and CDR2 (germline): SGHNT, YENEEA. CDR3 in amino acids: CASSFPPGLGAGELFF. The CDR3 nucleotides are TGTGCCAGCAGCTTCCCTCCGGGTCTGGGAGCCGGGGAGCTGTTTTTT.

The CDR3 reads CASTPMAPGYEQYF. For the CDR3, the DNA is TGTGCCAGCACCCCAATGGCCCCAGGCTACGAGCAGTACTTC. The rearrangement joins TRBV7-2 to TRBJ2-7; no definite D call. Trimming took 7 bases from V and 3 from J, leaving 16 bases between them. This CDR3 spans 14 amino acids. Germline CDR1 and CDR2: SGHTA and FQGNSA.

The J gene is TRBJ1-3, the V gene TRBV6-4; D perhaps matches TRBD1 (5 bases). The germline CDR1 and CDR2 sequences are MRHNA and SNTAGT. Trimming pared 6 bases from V and 4 bases from J, leaving 16 bases between. CDR3 length: 15 amino acids. CDR3 DNA sequence: TGTGCCAGCAGGGGGGTGAATCAGCCGGGAAACACCATATATTTT. Amino acid sequence: CASRGVNQPGNTIYF.

This clone appeared once. This rearrangement joins TRBV7-3 to TRBJ2-1; possible D gene TRBD2, 6 bases. Germline CDR1 reads SGHTA; CDR2 reads FQGTGA. V was shortened by 2 bases and J by 0 bases, with 8 bases between the two germline ends. This CDR3 is 15 amino acids long. This CDR3 reads CASSLGGVSYNEQFF. CDR3 sequence (DNA): TGTGCCAGCAGCTTAGGCGGGGTCTCCTACAATGAGCAGTTCTTC. The full variable domain, completed using reference TRBV7-3 and TRBJ2-1, is GAGVSQTPSNKVTEKGKYVELRCDPISGHTALYWYRQSLGQGPEFLIYFQGTGAADDSGLPNDRFFAVRPEGSVSTLKIQRTERGDSAVYLCASSLGGVSYNEQFFGPGTRLTVL.

The chain combines TRBV28 with TRBJ1-6; unclear D gene. Trimming pared 3 bases from V and 2 bases from J, leaving 2 bases between. The germline V gene encodes CDR1 MDHEN and CDR2 SYDVKM. The CDR3 covers 13 residues. The CDR3 DNA reads as TGTGCCAGCAGTTTCACCTATAATTCACCCCTCCACTTT. It is translated as CASSFTYNSPLHF.

V and J are TRBV12-3 or TRBV12-4 and TRBJ1-1; D not resolved. The CDR3 loop spans 13 amino acids. V lost 3 bases and J lost 5, with 10 bases in between. This CDR3 reads CASSLGQKTEAFF. The DNA for the CDR3 is TGTGCCAGCAGTTTGGGTCAGAAAACTGAAGCTTTCTTT.

V is TRBV4-3 and J is TRBJ2-5, with no clear D. CDR1 and CDR2 from the germline V gene are LGHNA and YSLEER. The CDR3 is made up of 15 amino acids. The germline V and J ends were trimmed by 3 bases and 1 base, with 12 bases remaining between them. The CDR3 loop is CASSHHLNLQETQYF. As DNA, the CDR3 is TGCGCCAGCAGCCACCATCTTAACCTCCAAGAGACCCAGTACTTC.

This clone was recorded once. The V gene is TRBV27, the J gene TRBJ1-6; D unclear. V dropped 7 bases and J dropped 7 bases, with 5 bases sitting between them. There are 11 residues in the CDR3. CDR1 is MNHEY, CDR2 SMNVEV, per germline (reference sequence). CDR3 sequence: CASKSNSPLHF. CDR3 DNA: TGTGCCAGCAAGTCGAATTCACCCCTCCACTTT.

The chain has TRBV7-8 and TRBJ2-7, with D perhaps TRBD1 or TRBD2 (5 bases each). Trimming pared 5 bases from V and 3 bases from J, leaving 14 bases between. This CDR3 has 14 residues. The germline gives CDR1 SGHVS, CDR2 FQNEAQ. DNA of the CDR3: TGTGCCAGCAGCCATACCGGGACCCACTACGAGCAGTACTTC. Protein product: CASSHTGTHYEQYF.

This sequence joins TRBV7-2 and TRBJ2-3; D not resolved. The V and J ends lost 4 bases and 1 base respectively, with 3 bases between them. This CDR3 is 12 amino acids long. Germline V gene data show CDR1 as SGHTA and CDR2 as FQGNSA. This chain's CDR3 is CASSSRTDTQYF. The CDR3 bases are TGTGCCAGCAGCTCGCGCACAGATACGCAGTATTTT.

CDR3 loop: CASSYPGTGRQETQYF. CDR3 sequence (DNA): TGTGCCAGCAGCTACCCCGGGACAGGTCGCCAAGAGACCCAGTACTTC. The rearrangement uses TRBV5-8 and TRBJ2-5; 8 bases agree with TRBD1. The V segment lost 3 bases and the J segment 1 base; nucleotides outside the gene matches: 8. CDR1 and CDR2 from the germline V gene are SGHTS and YDEGEE. The CDR3 runs 16 residues.

The rearrangement links TRBV4-3 to TRBJ2-1; maybe TRBD2 (5 bases). The CDR3 has 14 residues. CDR1 and CDR2 from the germline V gene are LGHNA and YSLEER. Deletions cut 4 bases from V and 5 bases from J, with 12 bases between. The CDR3 nucleotides read TGCGCCAGCAGCCGAACTAGGAACGACAATGAGCAGTTCTTC. Its protein is CASSRTRNDNEQFF.

The chain recombines TRBV18 with TRBJ1-6; D is possibly TRBD1 (6 bases). V was clipped by 5 bases and J by 9 bases, with 17 bases between them. CDR1 and CDR2 from the germline V gene are KGHSH and LQKENI. This CDR3 spans 15 amino acids. The CDR3 here is CASSEYTGASSPLHF. In DNA, the CDR3 is TGTGCCAGCTCAGAGTATACGGGGGCGAGTTCACCCCTCCACTTT.

The genes are TRBV6-4 and TRBJ1-5, with 10 bases that match TRBD1. Per the germline V gene, CDR1 is MRHNA and CDR2 is SNTAGT. The CDR3 is made up of 14 amino acids. J lost 4 bases, V lost 10 bases, and 7 bases had no gene match. The CDR3 nucleotides read TGTGCCAAGACAGGGGGCGCGGGGAATCAGCCCCAGCATTTT. Its translation: CAKTGGAGNQPQHF.

This chain uses TRBV30 with TRBJ2-5; the D gene is possibly TRBD2 (6 bases). CDR1 and CDR2 from the germline V gene are GTSNPN and SVGIG (reference sequence). The CDR3 runs 14 residues. V was pared by 0 bases and J by 5 bases, with 13 bases between. The CDR3 DNA follows: TGTGCCTGGAGTGTGGCGGGGCCTGGGGAGACCCAGTACTTC. This sequence encodes CAWSVAGPGETQYF. The whole variable domain, remainder taken from reference TRBV30 and TRBJ2-5, is SQTIHQWPATLVQPVGSPLSLECTVEGTSNPNLYWYRQAAGRGLQLLFYSVGIGQISSEVPQNLSASRPQDRQFILSSKKLLLSDSGFYLCAWSVAGPGETQYFGPGTRLLVL.

Here the CDR3 reads CASSLDPPGWGQSYEQYF. As DNA, the CDR3 is TGTGCCAGCAGCTTAGACCCCCCTGGTTGGGGACAATCCTACGAGCAGTACTTC. This chain connects TRBV11-2 to TRBJ2-7, with D possibly being TRBD1 (6 bases). Germline assignment: CDR1 SGHAT and CDR2 FQNNGV. Trimming shortened V by 0 bases and J by 1 base, and 19 bases separated the two germline ends. This CDR3 is 18 amino acids long.

V is TRBV2 and J is TRBJ1-4, with D perhaps TRBD1 (6 bases). This CDR3 has 14 residues. Germline-derived CDR1 and CDR2 are SNHLY and FYNNEI. V was pared by 7 bases and J by 5 bases, with 14 bases between. The CDR3 nucleotides are TGTGCCAGCACCGGCGGGACACAGAATGAAAAACTGTTTTTT. Its protein product is CASTGGTQNEKLFF.

This chain joins TRBV28 and TRBJ1-2, with a weak D call TRBD1 (6 bases). This CDR3 contains 13 residues. V dropped 5 bases and J dropped 4 bases, with 11 bases sitting between them. Germline values: CDR1 MDHEN, CDR2 SYDVKM. CDR3 sequence reads: CASSPDRTYGYTF. Written as DNA, the CDR3 is TGTGCCAGCAGTCCCGACAGGACCTATGGCTACACCTTC.

The genes are TRBV29-1 and TRBJ1-1, with 8 bases identical to TRBD1. Trimming removed 5 bases from V and 3 bases from J; junction bases left unmatched: 8. Germline lookup yields CDR1 SQVTM and CDR2 ANQGSEA. The CDR3 spans 14 residues. CDR3 in amino acids: CSVRPGGGYTEAFF. CDR3 bases: TGCAGCGTTCGTCCAGGGGGCGGGTACACTGAAGCTTTCTTT.

This clone has just one count. The genes are TRBV25-1 and TRBJ1-4, with D perhaps matching TRBD1 (5 bases). V shed 7 bases and J shed 8 bases, with 11 bases lying between them. The germline CDR1 and CDR2 sequences are MGHDK and SYGVNS. The CDR3 spans 12 residues. The CDR3 reads CASTQGGEKLFF. For the CDR3, the DNA is TGTGCCAGCACCCAGGGCGGAGAAAAACTGTTTTTT.

The chain combines TRBV28 with TRBJ2-1, with D perhaps matching TRBD1 (6 bases). CDR1 is MDHEN, CDR2 SYDVKM, per germline. The CDR3 contains 12 residues. The ends were cut back, 5 bases at V and 9 bases at J, with 11 bases in the middle. CDR3 sequence: CASSRQVPEQFF. For the CDR3, the DNA is TGTGCCAGCAGTAGACAGGTCCCTGAGCAGTTCTTC.

This clone was seen a single time. The chain links TRBV27 to TRBJ1-2; no firm D call. Trimming took off 5 bases at V and 7 bases at J, with 17 bases between the two ends. The CDR3 length is 14 residues. In germline, CDR1 is MNHEY, CDR2 SMNVEV (reference sequence). The DNA for the CDR3 is TGTGCCAGCAGTATCGCCCCGATGGGGTCTGGCTACACCTTC. As protein: CASSIAPMGSGYTF.

The V gene is TRBV7-3, the J gene TRBJ1-1; 9 nucleotides line up with TRBD1. The CDR3 has 14 residues. Trimming removed 5 bases from V and 5 bases from J; junction bases left unmatched: 6. Germline-derived CDR1 and CDR2 are SGHTA and FQGTGA. CDR3 residues: CASSPGTGSTEAFF. The CDR3 region has the DNA TGTGCCAGCAGCCCCGGGACAGGGTCTACTGAAGCTTTCTTT.

V gene TRBV5-1 combines with J gene TRBJ2-1; no firm D call. Trimming took 4 bases from V and 2 from J, leaving 13 bases between them. This CDR3 contains 15 residues. Germline assignment: CDR1 SGHRS and CDR2 YFSETQ. CDR3 nucleotides: TGCGCCAGCAGCCCCTCTGCGGTAGCCTACAATGAGCAGTTCTTC. Protein sequence: CASSPSAVAYNEQFF.

This rearrangement joins TRBV6-5 to TRBJ1-6, with D maybe TRBD1 (5 bases). The CDR3 sequence is 15 residues long. Germline assignment: CDR1 MNHEY and CDR2 SVGAGI. Trimming took 6 bases from V and 8 from J, leaving 17 bases between them. CDR3 sequence: CASRWSGTSHSPLHF. The CDR3 DNA reads as TGTGCCAGCAGGTGGTCCGGGACGTCCCATTCACCCCTCCACTTT.

V and J are TRBV3-1 (or the pseudogene TRBV3-2) and TRBJ1-6; no reliable D call. CDR3 length equals 14 residues. Germline CDR1 is LGHDT and CDR2 is YNNKEL (reference sequence). V shed 5 bases and J shed 8 bases, with 13 bases lying between them. The CDR3 bases are TGTGCCAGCAGCGTCCCTTCAGAAGATTCACCCCTCCACTTT. Translating gives CASSVPSEDSPLHF.

The J gene is TRBJ2-7, the V gene TRBV29-1; TRBD2 matches at 7 bases. Germline V gene sequence: CDR1 SQVTM, CDR2 ANQGSEA. V lost 4 bases, J lost 3 bases, and 6 bases stayed unmatched. CDR3 size: 13 residues. Here the CDR3 DNA reads TGCAGCGTTGGGGGCGGGAGCAACTACGAGCAGTACTTC. As protein: CSVGGGSNYEQYF.